This T cell receptor beta chain appears in the sequencing data of a study of blood T cell repertoires in COVID-19. As for the study in general: Samples representing acute and convalescent COVID-19 were sourced from the United States, Italy and Spain. Sources were T cells, B-cell-depleted T cells, or PBMCs; the material itself was cDNA or gDNA.

Per the original methods: Reference gene primer amplification in the assay estimated nucleated cell counts. Clones were read by immunoSEQ multiplex PCR, and TCRdb kept only the in-frame ones, dropping some. The V and J calls and clone size are taken from that table; D and trimming were inferred from the DNA. The sample contains approximately 140,000 clones, around four fifths of which appear only once. Input material: peripheral blood. The receptor was derived from a human donor in a cohort sampled during active COVID-19.

The CDR3 bases are TGTGCCAGCAGTGCCCGGGACAGAGGGAACACTGAAGCTTTCTTT. Amino acid sequence: CASSARDRGNTEAFF. This chain uses TRBV2 with TRBJ1-1; 7 bases match TRBD1. The ends lost 4 bases at V and 1 base at J; junction bases unmatched: 6. CDR3 length: 15 amino acids. CDR1 and CDR2 (germline): SNHLY, FYNNEI.